Listed here is a single TCR beta chain. The antigen remains unidentified. Sequencing of TCR beta, carried out with a high-throughput approach, was applied to CD8+ and CD4+ T cells from the blood. cDNA came from around 0.5 to 1 ug RNA primed by random hexamers. Amplification of TCR beta CDR3 by immunoSEQ multiplex PCR spanned 54 Vbeta and 13 Jbeta. TCRdb processed the immunoSEQ multiplex PCR reads anew with MiXCR; each CDR3 protein has one entry. The sample holds 200,000 or so distinct CDR3 sequences, approximately 95% seen once. This sample stems from a study of CD8 T cells in Susac syndrome. Study findings and constraints: The peak of CD8+ clonal expansion in Susac was seen in TEMRA cells and active patients.

Germline loops: CDR1 DFQATT, CDR2 SNEGSKA (reference sequence). V gave up 0 bases and J gave up 1 base, with 7 bases separating them. This CDR3 has 15 residues. This chain links TRBV20-1 with TRBJ2-6, with a possible D match to TRBD1 (6 bases). The sequenced sample consisted of CD8+ T cells from PBMCs. The TCR comes from a human donor with Susac syndrome. For the CDR3, the DNA is TGCAGTGCTAGAGAAAGGGGGTCTGGGGCCAACGTCCTGACTTTC. It yields the protein CSARERGSGANVLTF.